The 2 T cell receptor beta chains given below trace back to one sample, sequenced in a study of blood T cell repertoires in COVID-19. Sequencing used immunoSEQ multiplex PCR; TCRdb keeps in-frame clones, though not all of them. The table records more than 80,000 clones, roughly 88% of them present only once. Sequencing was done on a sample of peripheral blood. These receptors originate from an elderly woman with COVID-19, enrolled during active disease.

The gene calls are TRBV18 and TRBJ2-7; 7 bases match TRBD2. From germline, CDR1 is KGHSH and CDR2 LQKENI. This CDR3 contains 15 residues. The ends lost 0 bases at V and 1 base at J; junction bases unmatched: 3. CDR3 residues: CASSPPSGLSYEQYF. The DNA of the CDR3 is TGTGCCAGCTCACCACCTAGCGGGTTGTCCTACGAGCAGTACTTC.

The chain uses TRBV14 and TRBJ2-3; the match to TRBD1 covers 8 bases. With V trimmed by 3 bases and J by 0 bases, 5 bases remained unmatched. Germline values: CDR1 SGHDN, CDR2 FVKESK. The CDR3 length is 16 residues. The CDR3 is CASSQYRDRSTDTQYF. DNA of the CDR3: TGTGCCAGCAGCCAGTACCGGGACAGGAGCACAGATACGCAGTATTTT. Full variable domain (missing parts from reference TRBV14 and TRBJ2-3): EAGVTQFPSHSVIEKGQTVTLRCDPISGHDNLYWYRRVMGKEIKFLLHFVKESKQDESGMPNNRFLAERTGGTYSTLKVQPAELEDSGVYFCASSQYRDRSTDTQYFGPGTRLTVL.